Listed here are 26 T cell receptor beta chains from one sample, sequenced in a study of blood T cell repertoires in COVID-19. Clones were read by immunoSEQ multiplex PCR, and TCRdb kept only the in-frame ones, dropping some. The sample records 300,000 to 400,000 clones, almost 90% being singletons. Sequenced material: peripheral blood. The receptors were gathered from a woman aged 70 to 79 with COVID-19, enrolled during active disease.

This clone has more than one count but fewer than ten. The chain uses TRBV5-1 and TRBJ2-5, with 9 bases identical to TRBD1. CDR1 and CDR2 (germline): SGHRS, YFSETQ. V trimming: 6 bases; J trimming: 3 bases; junction bases outside the gene matches: 6. This CDR3 spans 14 amino acids. CDR3 protein: CASKRDRAKETQYF. Written as DNA, the CDR3 is TGCGCCAGCAAACGGGACAGGGCTAAAGAGACCCAGTACTTC.

The rearrangement uses TRBV6-5 and TRBJ1-1; no clear D. V lost 2 bases and J lost 8, with 12 bases in between. The V gene's germline CDR1 is MNHEY and CDR2 SVGAGI. The CDR3 covers 13 residues. The CDR3 DNA reads as TGTGCCAGCAGTTACGATCCCAGTTCCGAAGCTTTCTTT. This encodes CASSYDPSSEAFF.

The V and J genes are TRBV15 and TRBJ1-6; no reliable D call. Trimming pared 0 bases from V and 5 bases from J, leaving 11 bases between. The V gene's germline CDR1 is LNHNV and CDR2 YYDKDF (reference sequence). The CDR3 is made up of 16 amino acids. The CDR3 sequence: CATSRERGIHNSPLHF. CDR3 DNA: TGTGCCACCAGCAGAGAAAGAGGGATTCATAATTCACCCCTCCACTTT.

This clone was observed a single time. The gene calls are TRBV9 and TRBJ1-1, with D possibly matching TRBD1 (6 bases). The CDR3 has 16 residues. Germline V gene data show CDR1 as SGDLS and CDR2 as YYNGEE. Trimming cost V 0 bases and J 5 bases, with 17 bases left between them. This CDR3 reads CASSVAGRTTGTEAFF. CDR3 in DNA: TGTGCCAGCAGCGTAGCCGGACGGACAACAGGGACTGAAGCTTTCTTT. Complete variable domain (other parts from reference TRBV9 and TRBJ1-1): DSGVTQTPKHLITATGQRVTLRCSPRSGDLSVYWYQQSLDQGLQFLIQYYNGEERAKGNILERFSAQQFPDLHSELNLSSLELGDSALYFCASSVAGRTTGTEAFFGQGTRLTVV.

The V gene is TRBV7-2, the J gene TRBJ1-5; the match to TRBD1 covers 7 bases. Germline CDR1 and CDR2: SGHTA and FQGNSA. This CDR3 comprises 16 residues. J gave up 2 bases and V 0 bases, and 4 bases lay outside the gene matches. CDR3 bases: TGTGCCAGCAGCTTAGCAGGGGGCTTGGGCAATCAGCCCCAGCATTTT. It translates to CASSLAGGLGNQPQHF. Supplemented by reference TRBV7-2 and TRBJ1-5, the full variable domain reads GAGVSQSPSNKVTEKGKDVELRCDPISGHTALYWYRQSLGQGLEFLIYFQGNSAPDKSGLPSDRFSAERTGGSVSTLTIQRTQQEDSAVYLCASSLAGGLGNQPQHFGDGTRLSIL.

The chain has TRBV19 and TRBJ1-2, with D tentatively TRBD1 (6 bases). Trimming removed 3 bases from V and 4 bases from J, with 9 bases in between. Per the germline V gene, CDR1 is LNHDA and CDR2 is SQIVND (reference sequence). The CDR3 is 13 amino acids. The CDR3 DNA sequence: TGTGCCAGTAGTATTTCGGACAGCTATGGCTACACCTTC. It specifies CASSISDSYGYTF.

V and J are TRBV28 and TRBJ1-6; the D is unclear. CDR1 is MDHEN and CDR2 is SYDVKM in the germline V gene. With 3 bases removed from V and 5 bases from J, the gap between germline ends came to 8 bases. CDR3 length: 14 residues. This chain's CDR3 is CASSLRRDNSPLHF. DNA for the CDR3: TGTGCCAGCAGTTTGAGGCGGGATAATTCACCCCTCCACTTT.

This clone was picked up a small number of times. The gene calls are TRBV20-1 and TRBJ1-2; 7 bases are shared with TRBD1. CDR3 size: 11 residues. Germline trimming cut 6 bases from V and 7 bases from J; bases unmatched to any gene: 5. Germline V gene data show CDR1 as DFQATT and CDR2 as SNEGSKA (reference sequence). CDR3 sequence reads: CSATSGGGYTF. In DNA, the CDR3 is TGCAGTGCGACCTCAGGGGGTGGCTACACCTTC.

In its sample, this clone was seen once. The chain uses TRBV5-1 and TRBJ2-5; D is perhaps TRBD2 (6 bases). The germline CDR1 and CDR2 sequences are SGHRS and YFSETQ. V was shortened by 6 bases and J by 1 base, with 13 bases between the two germline ends. CDR3 length: 14 amino acids. This CDR3 reads CASTPPGGQETQYF. In DNA, the CDR3 is TGCGCCAGCACCCCCCCCGGGGGCCAAGAGACCCAGTACTTC.

The rearrangement uses TRBV4-1 and TRBJ1-1; D gene ambiguous. Germline V lookup: CDR1 MGHRA, CDR2 YSYEKL. This CDR3 contains 17 residues. The V and J ends lost 3 bases and 4 bases respectively, with 21 bases between them. CDR3 region: CASSHRPKAGELTEAFF. As DNA, the CDR3 is TGCGCCAGCAGCCACCGACCGAAAGCGGGCGAACTCACTGAAGCTTTCTTT.

This chain joins TRBV5-1 and TRBJ1-3; D gene uncertain. V was cut by 4 bases and J by 4 bases, with 15 bases left in between. Germline values: CDR1 SGHRS, CDR2 YFSETQ. CDR3 length: 15 residues. Here the CDR3 DNA reads TGCGCCAGCAGCCCCGCCGGGGTGGAGGGAAACACCATATATTTT. Protein product: CASSPAGVEGNTIYF.

The genes are TRBV6-5 and TRBJ2-6; D call uncertain. Germline V gives CDR1 MNHEY, CDR2 SVGAGI. Trimming cost V 4 bases and J 1 base, with 11 bases left between them. CDR3 length: 16 residues. The CDR3 nucleotides are TGTGCCAGCAGTTTGCACAGTGGGTCTGGGGCCAACGTCCTGACTTTC. This sequence encodes CASSLHSGSGANVLTF.

There are a few counts of this clone. The chain uses TRBV3-1 (or the pseudogene TRBV3-2) and TRBJ1-2, with 10 nucleotides matching TRBD1. The V and J ends lost 0 bases and 7 bases, in that order; junction bases with no gene match: 5. The length of the CDR3 is 15 residues. CDR1 is LGHDT, CDR2 YNNKEL, per germline (reference sequence). The CDR3: CASSQDDRGRGGYTF. The CDR3 coding sequence is TGTGCCAGCAGCCAAGACGACAGGGGGCGCGGTGGCTACACCTTC.

The chain joins TRBV27 to TRBJ2-1; D possibly corresponds to TRBD2 (6 bases). Germline V gene lookup returns CDR1 MNHEY and CDR2 SMNVEV (reference sequence). This CDR3 comprises 16 residues. V shed 0 bases and J shed 3 bases, with 12 bases lying between them. The CDR3 DNA reads TGTGCCAGCAGTTTATCGTCGGACTACTTCTACAATGAGCAGTTCTTC. Amino acid sequence: CASSLSSDYFYNEQFF.

The J gene is TRBJ1-6, the V gene TRBV5-1, with 7 bases identical to TRBD1. This CDR3 region has 19 residues. The junction had 15 bases not matched to a gene; V was cut back by 1 base and J by 5 bases. The germline V gene encodes CDR1 SGHRS and CDR2 YFSETQ. The CDR3 DNA follows: TGCGCCAGCAGCTTGAAGGTTTGGGGTCAGGGGACAGATAATTCACCCCTCCACTTT. Protein product: CASSLKVWGQGTDNSPLHF.

The V call is TRBV5-3, the J call TRBJ2-5; TRBD2 matches 15 bases. TRBV5-3 is filed as an ORF, its function uncertain. The CDR3 is 16 amino acids. With 3 bases clipped from V and 5 bases from J, the junction kept 5 bases outside the gene matches. This CDR3 reads CARSSGLAGGLETQYF. CDR3 nucleotide sequence: TGTGCCAGAAGCTCCGGACTAGCGGGGGGGCTGGAGACCCAGTACTTC.

The rearrangement links TRBV10-2 to TRBJ2-7; 7 bases map to TRBD1. V was clipped by 6 bases and J by 3 bases; unmatched bases: 8. The CDR3 runs to 14 residues. Germline-derived CDR1 and CDR2 are WSHSY and SAAADI. The CDR3 region has the DNA TGCGCCAGCAGGGACCACAGGGGCCTCTACGAGCAGTACTTC. As protein: CASRDHRGLYEQYF.

The V and J genes are TRBV12-3 or TRBV12-4 and TRBJ1-1, with unresolved D. The CDR3 extends over 13 amino acids. Trimming stripped 5 bases from V and 7 bases from J, with 14 bases between. CDR3 bases: TGTGCCAGCAGTATCCCCAACGAGGGTGAAGCTTTCTTT. Amino acids: CASSIPNEGEAFF.

The V and J genes are TRBV28 and TRBJ1-2; D is unresolved. Germline CDR1 is MDHEN and CDR2 is SYDVKM. The ends were cut back, 7 bases at V and 4 bases at J, with 13 bases in the middle. The CDR3 has 13 amino acids. The CDR3 DNA reads as TGTGCCAGCATCGCGTGGGCGGGCTATGGCTACACCTTC. This translates into CASIAWAGYGYTF.

The sample holds one count of this clone. This chain joins TRBV5-1 and TRBJ1-6, with a possible D match to TRBD1 (6 bases). This CDR3 is 15 amino acids long. Germline V CDR1 and CDR2: SGHRS, YFSETQ. The ends were cut back, 0 bases at V and 6 bases at J, with 10 bases in the middle. The CDR3 region is CASSLGTAPNSPLHF. Here the CDR3 DNA reads TGCGCCAGCAGCTTGGGGACAGCCCCTAATTCACCCCTCCACTTT.

This rearrangement joins TRBV11-2 to TRBJ2-3; 8 bases match TRBD2. V gave up 7 bases and J gave up 1 base; unmatched junction bases: 4. The germline V gene has CDR1 SGHAT and CDR2 FQNNGV. This CDR3 is 14 amino acids long. CDR3 DNA sequence: TGTGCCAGCATGAAGACTAGCGGCACAGATACGCAGTATTTT. It yields the protein CASMKTSGTDTQYF.

The chain recombines TRBV24-1 with TRBJ1-1; TRBD1 agrees at 10 bases. Trimming took 9 bases from V and 8 from J; bases not matched to a gene: 8. The CDR3 consists of 13 residues. Germline CDR1 reads KGHDR; CDR2 reads SFDVKD. DNA for the CDR3: TGTGCCACCGGAGACAGGGGGCGCAAGGAAGCTTTCTTT. As protein: CATGDRGRKEAFF.

Written as DNA, the CDR3 is TGTGCCAGCAGCCCTACCGGGACAGGATTGACCCAGTACTTC. This gives the protein CASSPTGTGLTQYF. The chain joins TRBV7-2 to TRBJ2-5; 8 nucleotides agree with TRBD1. The length of the CDR3 is 14 residues. In germline, CDR1 is SGHTA, CDR2 FQGNSA. Trimming took 5 bases from V and 7 from J; bases not matched to a gene: 9.

Comment on this clone: The identical CDR3 is also encoded by other nucleotide sequences in the sample. The J gene is TRBJ1-2, the V gene TRBV7-2; D might be TRBD1 (6 bases). Trimming left V 5 bases short and J 2 bases short, with 9 bases between. CDR3 length equals 13 residues. Germline CDR1 reads SGHTA; CDR2 reads FQGNSA. This CDR3 reads CASSPDRNYGYTF. The CDR3 DNA reads TGTGCCAGCAGCCCCGACAGGAACTATGGCTACACCTTC.

Comments on this clone: Its ends do not fully match the called genes, so a read error is possible. The CDR3 nucleotides read TGTGCCAGCAGCAAAGAAACAGGGGAGAGTGGCTACACCTTC. Translating gives CASSKETGESGYTF. This chain uses TRBV3-1 (or the pseudogene TRBV3-2) with TRBJ1-2, with TRBD1 matching 7 bases. The CDR3 contains 14 residues. Germline V gene sequence: CDR1 LGHDT, CDR2 YNNKEL (reference sequence).

The rearrangement joins TRBV28 to TRBJ1-6; D unresolved. V dropped 8 bases and J dropped 0 bases, with 8 bases sitting between them. Germline V lookup: CDR1 MDHEN, CDR2 SYDVKM. This CDR3 contains 14 residues. The CDR3 DNA reads TGTGCCAGCTTCTTGAGCTCCTATAATTCACCCCTCCACTTT. It codes for CASFLSSYNSPLHF.